Following are 11 T cell receptor beta chains from one sample sequenced in a study of Tregs in tolerant kidney transplant recipients. The data were produced by immunoSEQ multiplex PCR, yet TCRdb's version contains in-frame clones alone and is incomplete. The sample is made up of roughly 32,000 clones, and the top ten hold 6.5% to 8% of it. The specimen comprised CD8+ T cells from blood, sampled before the transplant. These receptors originate from a human donor who received a combined kidney and bone marrow transplant.

About this clone itself: The read ends 3 residues shy of where the CDR3 ends; the end is completed using the germline J gene. The J gene is TRBJ2-7, the V gene TRBV2, with D perhaps TRBD1 (5 bases). The ends were cut back, 4 bases at V and 3 bases at J, with 10 bases in the middle. CDR3 length: 13 residues. Germline-derived CDR1 and CDR2 are SNHLY and FYNNEI. CDR3 sequence reads: CASSGTTDYEQYF. CDR3 DNA (partial): TGTGCCAGCAGTGGGACAACAGACTACGAG. Supplemented by reference TRBV2 and TRBJ2-7, the full variable domain reads EPEVTQTPSHQVTQMGQEVILRCVPISNHLYFYWYRQILGQKVEFLVSFYNNEISEKSEIFDDQFSVERPDGSNFTLKIRSTKLEDSAMYFCASSGTTDYEQYFGPGTRLTVT.

With respect to this clone: Coverage ceases 3 residues before the CDR3 finishes, and the germline J gene fills in the end. V usage is TRBV18 and J usage is TRBJ2-1; 8 bases line up with TRBD1. The CDR3 runs 15 residues. V shed 5 bases and J 5 bases; nucleotides not matched to a gene: 8. Germline V CDR1 and CDR2: KGHSH, LQKENI. This CDR3 reads CASSTYTGGNNEQFF. The CDR3 DNA, read in part, is TGTGCCAGCTCAACTTATACAGGGGGAAACAATGAG.

As to this clone: The CDR3 end is not reached by the read, which stops 3 residues before it; the germline J gene fills it in. This sequence joins TRBV2 and TRBJ2-3; D is uncertain. Germline CDR1 is SNHLY and CDR2 is FYNNEI. The CDR3 consists of 11 residues. The ends were cut back, 7 bases at V and 5 bases at J, with 7 bases in the middle. The CDR3 DNA, read in part, is TGTGCCAGCATCAGAGGAGATACG. Translation gives CASIRGDT. The whole CDR3 region reads CASIRGDTQYF. Complete variable domain (other parts from reference TRBV2 and TRBJ2-3): EPEVTQTPSHQVTQMGQEVILRCVPISNHLYFYWYRQILGQKVEFLVSFYNNEISEKSEIFDDQFSVERPDGSNFTLKIRSTKLEDSAMYFCASIRGDTQYFGPGTRLTVL.

Points on this clone: The CDR3 extends 3 residues past the end of the read, so its final part is completed from the germline J gene. The chain links TRBV20-1 to TRBJ1-1; 9 bases match TRBD1. The CDR3 loop spans 13 amino acids. Trimming removed 7 bases from V and 7 bases from J; junction bases left unmatched: 10. Germline loops: CDR1 DFQATT, CDR2 SNEGSKA (reference sequence). The CDR3 protein is CSGETGGVLEAFF. Partial CDR3 DNA: TGCAGTGGGGAGACAGGGGGGGTGCTTGAA.

As concerns this clone: The observed sequence ends 3 residues before the CDR3 terminus, with the missing tail filled in from the germline J gene. The gene calls are TRBV2 and TRBJ2-7; D perhaps matches TRBD1 (6 bases). The CDR3 runs 15 residues. Germline CDR1 is SNHLY and CDR2 is FYNNEI. V was cut by 1 base and J by 0 bases, with 10 bases left in between. The covered CDR3 bases are TGTGCCAGCAGTGAAGTGGCAGGGGACTCCTACGAG. Its translation is CASSEVAGDSYE. The entire CDR3 is CASSEVAGDSYEQYF. Filled out from reference TRBV2 and TRBJ2-7, the complete variable domain reads EPEVTQTPSHQVTQMGQEVILRCVPISNHLYFYWYRQILGQKVEFLVSFYNNEISEKSEIFDDQFSVERPDGSNFTLKIRSTKLEDSAMYFCASSEVAGDSYEQYFGPGTRLTVT.

The CDR3 DNA, read in part, is TGTGCCAGCAGTGATAGGGGTCGTCTGGGAAACACC. It is translated as CASSDRGRLGNT. The full-length CDR3 reads as CASSDRGRLGNTIYF. The V gene is TRBV6-1, the J gene TRBJ1-3; maybe TRBD1 (5 bases). The DNA ends 3 residues before the CDR3 does, and the rest of the CDR3 is filled in from the germline J gene. Germline loops: CDR1 MNHNS, CDR2 SASEGT. This CDR3 region has 15 residues. Trimming took off 3 bases at V and 4 bases at J, with 13 bases between the two ends.

In regard to this clone: The read terminates 3 residues ahead of where the CDR3 ends, so the germline J gene completes it. The chain is built from TRBV2 and TRBJ2-1, with D perhaps TRBD2 (7 bases). The length of the CDR3 is 14 residues. Trimming shortened V by 7 bases and J by 6 bases, and 16 bases separated the two germline ends. Germline V lookup: CDR1 SNHLY, CDR2 FYNNEI. The CDR3 region is CASTEGGGGNEQFF. The CDR3 DNA, read in part, is TGTGCCAGCACCGAGGGGGGCGGGGGCAATGAG.

This clone is classed as medium-sized (0.01 to 0.1%) by frequency. The read finishes 3 residues shy of the CDR3 end, and the germline J gene is used to complete it. The gene calls are TRBV30 and TRBJ2-3; 10 nucleotides line up with TRBD1. The CDR3 is 16 residues long. Unmatched junction bases numbered 8, after V lost 0 bases and J lost 5 bases. Germline V gene sequence: CDR1 GTSNPN, CDR2 SVGIG (reference sequence). The CDR3 DNA, read in part, is TGTGCCTGGAGTGTCCTTGGGACAGGGGTTGAAGATACG. This sequence encodes CAWSVLGTGVEDT. The CDR3 as a whole reads CAWSVLGTGVEDTQYF.

Comments on this clone: The read falls 3 residues short of the CDR3 end, and the missing part is taken from the germline J gene. The J gene is TRBJ2-5, the V gene TRBV2; D is unclear. The CDR3 sequence is 12 residues long. The germline gives CDR1 SNHLY, CDR2 FYNNEI. Trimming removed 2 bases from V and 3 bases from J, with 4 bases in between. CDR3 DNA (partial): TGTGCCAGCAGTGAAATAAAAGAGACC. Translated: CASSEIKET. The complete CDR3 reads CASSEIKETQYF. The full variable domain, in which reference TRBV2 and TRBJ2-5 provide the parts outside the CDR3, is EPEVTQTPSHQVTQMGQEVILRCVPISNHLYFYWYRQILGQKVEFLVSFYNNEISEKSEIFDDQFSVERPDGSNFTLKIRSTKLEDSAMYFCASSEIKETQYFGPGTRLLVL.

The CDR3 DNA, read in part, is TGTGCCAGCAGCTTAGAGGGCGGGACAGGGCTCACCGGGGAG. Its translation: CASSLEGGTGLTGE. The full CDR3 is CASSLEGGTGLTGELFF. J is TRBJ2-2 and V is TRBV7-6; 9 nucleotides match TRBD1. Read sequence stops 3 residues before the CDR3 end, and the germline J gene provides the missing end. J gave up 4 bases and V 1 base, and 7 bases lay outside the gene matches. Germline CDR1 SGHVS, CDR2 FNYEAQ. This CDR3 has 17 amino acids.

As to this clone: Sequencing ends 3 residues short of the CDR3 end; the germline J gene provides the rest. The chain is built from TRBV7-8 and TRBJ2-5; D is unresolved. The germline V gene encodes CDR1 SGHVS and CDR2 FQNEAQ. The CDR3 is 12 residues long. V was pared by 4 bases and J by 1 base, with 4 bases between. CDR3 bases read: TGTGCCAGCAGCTCATTCCAAGAGACC. Protein sequence: CASSSFQET. From start to end, the CDR3 is CASSSFQETQYF.